This passage covers 18 T cell receptor beta chains from one sample sequenced in a study of vaccination effects on CD4 cells after COVID-19. Generated by immunoSEQ multiplex PCR, the TCRdb table keeps only in-frame clones and is missing some. The sample yields 50,000 to 65,000 clones, roughly 76% seen once. Their antigens are not known. Peptide-pool stimulation followed by sequencing identified expanded antigen-specific CD4+ clonotypes in the ViraFEST assay. Having been cultured for approximately ten days, the cells underwent CD4+ T cell isolation. The sample here was CD4+ T cells from PBMCs cultured with HCoV-229E spike peptides, taken before COVID-19 vaccination. Receptors originate from a human donor who received a COVID-19 vaccine.

The chain uses TRBV2 and TRBJ2-1, with D hard to call. Germline V gives CDR1 SNHLY, CDR2 FYNNEI. Trimming pared 9 bases from V and 2 bases from J, leaving 11 bases between. There are 13 residues in the CDR3. CDR3 nucleotides: TGTGCCAGGCAGACGGCGACCTACAATGAGCAGTTCTTC. Its protein product is CARQTATYNEQFF. Based on the CDR3 plus reference TRBV2 and TRBJ2-1, the full variable domain is EPEVTQTPSHQVTQMGQEVILRCVPISNHLYFYWYRQILGQKVEFLVSFYNNEISEKSEIFDDQFSVERPDGSNFTLKIRSTKLEDSAMYFCARQTATYNEQFFGPGTRLTVL.

The chain links TRBV6-1 to TRBJ1-2, with a possible D match to TRBD1 (5 bases). The V end lost 1 base, the J end lost 3 bases, and 9 bases lay between the germline ends. Germline V gives CDR1 MNHNS, CDR2 SASEGT. The CDR3 is 14 residues long. The CDR3 reads CASSEGGFDYGYTF. The CDR3 DNA reads as TGTGCCAGCAGTGAAGGGGGCTTTGACTATGGCTACACCTTC.

The chain links TRBV18 to TRBJ2-4; 8 bases line up with TRBD1. Looked up from germline, CDR1 is KGHSH and CDR2 is LQKENI. The CDR3 consists of 15 residues. Trimming took 2 bases from V and 9 from J; bases not matched to a gene: 9. In nucleotides, the CDR3 is TGTGCCAGCTCACCAACGGAGCAGGGGGCTGGCATTCAGTACTTC. Encoded protein: CASSPTEQGAGIQYF.

V gene TRBV2 combines with J gene TRBJ1-5; a possible D gene is TRBD1 (5 bases). The CDR3 runs 14 residues. Trimming pared 5 bases from V and 4 bases from J, leaving 12 bases between. Germline assignment: CDR1 SNHLY and CDR2 FYNNEI. The CDR3 region is CASSLGAANQPQHF. In nucleotides, the CDR3 is TGTGCCAGCAGTCTTGGGGCGGCTAATCAGCCCCAGCATTTT. Using reference TRBV2 and TRBJ1-5 for the parts outside the CDR3, the full variable domain is EPEVTQTPSHQVTQMGQEVILRCVPISNHLYFYWYRQILGQKVEFLVSFYNNEISEKSEIFDDQFSVERPDGSNFTLKIRSTKLEDSAMYFCASSLGAANQPQHFGDGTRLSIL.

The rearrangement joins TRBV5-1 to TRBJ1-5; D not resolved. The length of the CDR3 is 14 residues. The V gene lost 0 bases and the J gene lost 4 bases, with 8 bases spanning the gap. The V gene's germline CDR1 is SGHRS and CDR2 YFSETQ. The CDR3 loop reads CASSLGAENQPQHF. The CDR3 nucleotides read TGCGCCAGCAGCTTGGGCGCAGAGAATCAGCCCCAGCATTTT. The whole variable domain, remainder taken from reference TRBV5-1 and TRBJ1-5, is KAGVTQTPRYLIKTRGQQVTLSCSPISGHRSVSWYQQTPGQGLQFLFEYFSETQRNKGNFPGRFSGRQFSNSRSEMNVSTLELGDSALYLCASSLGAENQPQHFGDGTRLSIL.

The chain has TRBV28 and TRBJ1-5; D is undetermined. Trimming took off 5 bases at V and 6 bases at J, with 14 bases between the two ends. The CDR3 is 14 amino acids. The germline CDR1 and CDR2 sequences are MDHEN and SYDVKM. The CDR3 nucleotides read TGTGCCAGCAGTCCCCCAGGAGAGGCTCAGCCCCAGCATTTT. This encodes CASSPPGEAQPQHF.

J is TRBJ1-1 and V is TRBV5-5; TRBD1 is a possible D gene (6 bases). Between the trimmed V and J ends, which lost 4 bases and 0 bases, there was a span of 7 bases. The CDR3 runs to 13 residues. Germline V lookup: CDR1 SGHKS, CDR2 YYEKEE (reference sequence). DNA of the CDR3: TGTGCCAGCAGCGGGGGCATGAACACTGAAGCTTTCTTT. This translates into CASSGGMNTEAFF. Full variable domain (outside the CDR3, taken from reference TRBV5-5 and TRBJ1-1): DAGVTQSPTHLIKTRGQQVTLRCSPISGHKSVSWYQQVLGQGPQFIFQYYEKEERGRGNFPDRFSARQFPNYSSELNVNALLLGDSALYLCASSGGMNTEAFFGQGTRLTVV.

This chain links TRBV3-1 (or the pseudogene TRBV3-2) with TRBJ1-4; 8 bases are a match to TRBD1. This CDR3 is 14 amino acids long. Germline CDR1 and CDR2: LGHDT and YNNKEL (reference sequence). Trimming cost V 2 bases and J 5 bases; bases outside gene matches: 1. CDR3 sequence: CASSQSGGNEKLFF. The CDR3 bases are TGTGCCAGCAGCCAATCAGGGGGCAATGAAAAACTGTTTTTT.

This clone appeared a single time. CDR3 amino acids: CASSLATPGAGNGYTF. The CDR3 region has the DNA TGTGCCAGCAGCTTAGCGACGCCGGGGGCTGGGAATGGCTACACCTTC. The rearrangement joins TRBV7-2 to TRBJ1-2; possibly TRBD1 for D (6 bases). V lost 0 bases to trimming and J lost 6 bases, with 17 bases between them. The germline CDR1 and CDR2 sequences are SGHTA and FQGNSA. The CDR3 spans 16 residues.

This chain uses TRBV24-1 with TRBJ2-2; maybe TRBD1 (6 bases). V lost 2 bases and J lost 4, with 7 bases in between. Germline V lookup: CDR1 KGHDR, CDR2 SFDVKD. This CDR3 contains 14 residues. The CDR3 region is CATSDSGVTGELFF. DNA for the CDR3: TGTGCCACCAGTGATTCAGGGGTCACCGGGGAGCTGTTTTTT.

J is TRBJ2-5 and V is TRBV29-1; 10 bases map to TRBD1. The V gene end was trimmed by 4 bases and the J gene end by 4 bases; junction bases not matched to a gene: 3. CDR1 and CDR2 (germline): SQVTM, ANQGSEA. The CDR3 totals 13 residues. DNA of the CDR3: TGCAGCGTTGGACAGGGGGCAACAGAGACCCAGTACTTC. Translation: CSVGQGATETQYF. The whole variable domain, remainder taken from reference TRBV29-1 and TRBJ2-5, is SAVISQKPSRDICQRGTSLTIQCQVDSQVTMMFWYRQQPGQSLTLIATANQGSEATYESGFVIDKFPISRPNLTFSTLTVSNMSPEDSSIYLCSVGQGATETQYFGPGTRLLVL.

This rearrangement joins TRBV29-1 to TRBJ2-1, with 8 nucleotides matching TRBD2. The CDR3 has 12 amino acids. Losses at the gene ends were 7 bases for V and 8 bases for J; bases not matched to a gene: 7. Per the germline V gene, CDR1 is SQVTM and CDR2 is ANQGSEA. The DNA for the CDR3 is TGCAGCGCGGGGGGGGGTAGGGATGAGCAGTTCTTC. This sequence encodes CSAGGGRDEQFF.

The rearrangement joins TRBV30 to TRBJ2-5, with 10 positions matching TRBD2. CDR3 length: 14 amino acids. V was pared by 2 bases and J by 9 bases, with 9 bases of the junction left unmatched. In germline, CDR1 is GTSNPN, CDR2 SVGIG (reference sequence). The CDR3 DNA reads TGTGCCTGGAGTCTAGTGGCTAGCGGGGGAGCCCAGTACTTC. Protein sequence: CAWSLVASGGAQYF.

The chain is built from TRBV4-1 and TRBJ1-2; the D is unclear. The CDR3 length is 13 residues. Trimming took off 3 bases at V and 5 bases at J, with 10 bases between the two ends. In germline, CDR1 is MGHRA, CDR2 YSYEKL. CDR3 amino acids: CASSHPSGYGYTF. The CDR3 DNA sequence: TGCGCCAGCAGCCATCCCTCGGGATATGGCTACACCTTC.

This chain links TRBV9 with TRBJ2-1; TRBD2 matches at 7 bases. The ends lost 0 bases at V and 4 bases at J; junction bases unmatched: 1. The germline gives CDR1 SGDLS, CDR2 YYNGEE. The CDR3 is made up of 14 amino acids. The CDR3 reads CASSVGGGYNEQFF. The CDR3 DNA follows: TGTGCCAGCAGCGTAGGCGGGGGTTACAATGAGCAGTTCTTC.

This chain links TRBV6-6 with TRBJ1-2; a weak D match, TRBD1 (5 bases). The ends were cut back, 2 bases at V and 4 bases at J, with 14 bases in the middle. This CDR3 is 15 amino acids long. Per the germline V gene, CDR1 is MNHNY and CDR2 is SVGAGI (reference sequence). The DNA of the CDR3 is TGTGCCAGCAGTTACGGCGGGACTACAGGCTATGGCTACACCTTC. This sequence encodes CASSYGGTTGYGYTF.

The sample holds many counts of this clone. V usage is TRBV7-9 and J usage is TRBJ2-3, with 9 bases matching TRBD1. V lost 3 bases, J lost 5 bases, and 6 bases stayed unmatched. This CDR3 spans 15 amino acids. CDR1 is SEHNR, CDR2 FQNEAQ, per germline (reference sequence). In DNA, the CDR3 is TGTGCCAGCAGCTTTAGGGACAGGGCGGGAGATACGCAGTATTTT. It is translated as CASSFRDRAGDTQYF.

The CDR3 loop reads CASSLGSGGPNTGELFF. CDR3 nucleotide sequence: TGTGCCAGCAGTTTAGGAAGCGGGGGTCCGAACACCGGGGAGCTGTTTTTT. The chain links TRBV27 to TRBJ2-2; 8 nucleotides agree with TRBD2. V shed 2 bases and J 0 bases; nucleotides not matched to a gene: 5. Germline-derived CDR1 and CDR2 are MNHEY and SMNVEV (reference sequence). The length of the CDR3 is 17 residues.